The sequence of this T cell receptor (beta chain) was determined in a study of blood T cell repertoires in COVID-19. V shed 1 base and J 3 bases; nucleotides not matched to a gene: 6. This CDR3 is built from 16 residues. CDR1 and CDR2 from the germline V gene are LNHDA and SQIVND (reference sequence). Here immunoSEQ multiplex PCR was the method, and the copy in TCRdb shows in-frame clones only, minus some. The sample comprises tens of thousands of clones, around 77% of which are singletons, and around 4.9% rests with the top ten. Source material: peripheral blood. The receptor was derived from a woman aged 70-85 years with COVID-19, enrolled during active disease. The genes are TRBV19 and TRBJ2-1, with 7 bases identical to TRBD2. The CDR3 reads CASSIVKAGRYNEQFF. The CDR3 DNA reads as TGTGCCAGTAGTATAGTAAAAGCGGGGCGCTACAATGAGCAGTTCTTC.